This T cell receptor (beta chain) was captured in a study of response to subunit inactivated influenza vaccine. Findings and limits, study-wide: Few new T cells, the authors suggested, are recruited by each seasonal influenza vaccination.

Concerning this clonotype itself: Its specificity is not known.

TCRdb analysed the RT-PCR reads with MiXCR anew, one entry per CDR3 protein. Among about 480,000 distinct CDR3 sequences listed, less than 30% were seen once. From germline, CDR1 is MNHEY and CDR2 SVGEGT. The CDR3 contains 18 residues. V lost 4 bases to trimming and J lost 5 bases; unmatched junction nucleotides: 16. This clonotype originated in a middle-aged man who received an inactivated influenza vaccine. The genes are TRBV6-2 or TRBV6-3 and TRBJ2-1, with 8 positions matching TRBD1. This specimen consisted of CD4+ T cells sorted from PBMCs, obtained 5 days after vaccination. CDR3 sequence: CASSSPNRGQGKNNEQFF. The CDR3 DNA reads TGTGCCAGCAGTTCGCCGAACCGCGGACAGGGAAAGAACAATGAGCAGTTCTTC.